Listed below are T cell receptor beta chains from one sample, sequenced in a study of cytomegalovirus exposure and HLA in healthy donors. The table came from immunoSEQ multiplex PCR; TCRdb's copy has only in-frame clones and leaves some out. Of roughly 110,000 clones in the sample, approximately 74% were seen once. Input material: PBMCs. These TCRs come from a woman in her 40s in good health and CMV-seropositive. Each CDR3 is given without its conserved first and last residue.

V gene	J gene	CDR3 protein
TRBV5-4	TRBJ2-7	ASSRDSYEQY
TRBV7-9	TRBJ1-1	ASSFQQGPEAF
TRBV5-1	TRBJ1-1	ASSLEGQTFMNTEAF
TRBV6-6	TRBJ2-7	ASSSGHGSYEQY
TRBV30	TRBJ1-5	AEPEIAITAQR
TRBV11-3	TRBJ2-3	ASSLGAGAHVSTDTQY
TRBV30	TRBJ2-4	AWNGGGVAKNIQY
TRBV18	TRBJ1-3	ASSPGQGHSGNTIY
TRBV5-8	TRBJ1-2	ASSLRQPNYGYT
TRBV27	TRBJ2-5	ASSGGTQETQY
TRBV4-1	TRBJ2-5	ASSQERLQGAETQY
TRBV9	TRBJ2-3	ASSSGQGTDTQY
TRBV7-3	TRBJ2-7	ASSTAGNSYEQY
TRBV11-2	TRBJ1-3	ASSFLNTIY
TRBV10-3	TRBJ2-2	AISKAQGQGGTGELF
TRBV5-1	TRBJ1-6	ASRIGRPGSPLH
TRBV11-2	TRBJ1-4	ASSHSGVNEKLF
TRBV4-2	TRBJ2-1	ASSQIVRGGHNEQF
TRBV6-5	TRBJ2-5	ASSFSGGAPQETQY
TRBV7-9	TRBJ2-7	ASSPAYEQY
TRBV10-1	TRBJ2-3	ASSGQVADTQY
TRBV29-1	TRBJ2-2	SVAVTGELF
TRBV9	TRBJ2-2	ASSVQGASTGELF
TRBV30	TRBJ1-5	AWSIQGAGPSH
TRBV30	TRBJ2-3	AQGGTSRDTQY
TRBV30	TRBJ2-7	AWSVPWSGHYEQY
TRBV30	TRBJ1-2	AWSDRGSYGYT
TRBV4-2	TRBJ2-2	ASSLETSLAGELF
TRBV29-1	TRBJ1-2	SGGDSRNYGYT
TRBV15	TRBJ2-5	ATSLDRVAQETQY
TRBV5-1	TRBJ1-1	ASTAGTVSSWHVKAF
TRBV6-4	TRBJ2-1	ASSDSEQGGNEQF
TRBV6-5	TRBJ2-3	ASSYSAATDTQY
TRBV7-2	TRBJ1-2	ASSQGGTGVGYGYT
TRBV5-8	TRBJ2-1	ASSLGTSFNEQF
TRBV10-1	TRBJ2-2	ASSEGGGTGELF
TRBV4-3	TRBJ1-4	ASSQGVRGQRNEKLF
TRBV7-6	TRBJ2-5	ASSFGSTGSETQY
TRBV5-1	TRBJ1-1	ASSLARGATEAF
TRBV2	TRBJ2-6	ASSDAGGISGANVLT
TRBV30	TRBJ2-6	AWRRTRNDRSGANVLT
TRBV7-2	TRBJ1-1	ASSLEGVDNTEAF
TRBV5-6	TRBJ2-1	ASSRDYQQF
TRBV5-6	TRBJ2-7	ASSYSGGGSYEQY
TRBV30	TRBJ2-5	AWSFVGVQETQY